These 7 T cell receptor beta chains were sequenced from one sample in a study of cytomegalovirus exposure and HLA in healthy donors. The PCR contained 60 Vbeta and 13 Jbeta primers. Clones were read by immunoSEQ multiplex PCR, and TCRdb kept only the in-frame ones, dropping some. The sample shows approximately 100,000 clones, roughly 9.1% of them seen only once. The sample consisted of PBMCs. Every receptor here comes from a man aged 40-49 years in good health and CMV-seropositive.

This clone was observed a handful of times. The chain employs TRBV6-5 and TRBJ1-4; unclear D gene. The CDR3 extends over 14 amino acids. V lost 4 bases and J lost 8, with 14 bases in between. Germline CDR1 MNHEY, CDR2 SVGAGI. The CDR3 region is CASSSPSRGEKLFF. The CDR3 nucleotides read TGTGCCAGCAGTTCCCCGAGCCGAGGGGAAAAACTGTTTTTT.

This chain connects TRBV5-8 to TRBJ2-2; unclear D gene. The CDR3 has 17 residues. CDR1 and CDR2 (germline): SGHTS, YDEGEE. V lost 2 bases and J 2 bases, leaving 16 bases between the germline ends. The CDR3 nucleotides are TGTGCCAGCAGCTTAATTGTAGTGACTGATAACACCGGGGAGCTGTTTTTT. This encodes CASSLIVVTDNTGELFF.

The rearrangement joins TRBV7-9 to TRBJ2-1, with 13 bases lining up with TRBD2. Germline CDR1 is SEHNR and CDR2 is FQNEAQ (reference sequence). J lost 6 bases, V lost 4 bases, and 9 bases had no gene match. This CDR3 contains 17 residues. The CDR3 DNA follows: TGTGCCAGCAGCTCTCCGGGACTAGCGGGAACCGTCAATGAGCAGTTCTTC. It translates to CASSSPGLAGTVNEQFF.

V and J are TRBV28 and TRBJ2-7; D not certain. This CDR3 has 11 residues. CDR1 and CDR2 (germline): MDHEN, SYDVKM. V dropped 9 bases and J dropped 5 bases, with 11 bases sitting between them. CDR3: CASGYRDEQYF. The CDR3 nucleotides read TGTGCCAGTGGGTACCGGGACGAGCAGTACTTC.

The chain links TRBV5-1 to TRBJ2-1; 9 bases align to TRBD1. CDR3 length equals 16 residues. Unmatched junction bases numbered 10, after V lost 4 bases and J lost 5 bases. Germline assignment: CDR1 SGHRS and CDR2 YFSETQ. In DNA, the CDR3 is TGCGCCAGCAGCCGGGGCCCGGGACAGGGAGACAATGAGCAGTTCTTC. It is translated as CASSRGPGQGDNEQFF.

A note on this clone: One end of the junction fails to match germline, which may point to a read error. The V gene is TRBV10-3, the J gene TRBJ1-2; 8 positions match TRBD1. Germline V CDR1 and CDR2: ENHRY, SYGVKD. The CDR3 consists of 14 residues. CDR3: CAVSPGQASRGYTF. As DNA, the CDR3 is TGTGCCGTCAGTCCGGGACAGGCATCGAGAGGCTACACCTTC.

The chain has TRBV19 and TRBJ2-1; 11 bases agree with TRBD2. The CDR3 sequence is 16 residues long. Trimming at V came to 5 bases and at J to 7 bases, leaving 10 bases not matched to a gene. Germline-derived CDR1 and CDR2 are LNHDA and SQIVND (reference sequence). The CDR3, as DNA: TGTGCCAGTAGTTCCATAGCGGGAGGGAAAAAAAATGAGCAGTTCTTC. It translates to CASSSIAGGKKNEQFF.